Listed below are T cell receptor beta chains from one sample, sequenced in a study of blood T cell repertoires in COVID-19. The repertoire was sequenced with immunoSEQ multiplex PCR; TCRdb's copy has only in-frame clones and lacks some. The table shows fewer than 60,000 clones, with about 85% occurring only once. The material sequenced was peripheral blood. The receptor set was obtained from a man aged 55 to 70 with acute or convalescent COVID-19. The CDR3 runs from the conserved cysteine through the conserved F or W. D genes are given only for firm matches. Not every row has a clone size; where given, it reads once, few, many or a size class.

clone_size	cdr3_length	d_call	v_call	j_call	cdr3_aa	cdr3_nt
NA	15	NA	TRBV3-1/TRBV3-2	TRBJ1-1	CASSPTSGGVTEAFF	TGTGCCAGCAGCCCTACTTCGGGGGGCGTAACTGAAGCTTTCTTT
few	13	NA	TRBV2	TRBJ1-5	CASSDRLNQPQHF	TGTGCCAGCAGTGATCGACTTAATCAGCCCCAGCATTTT
NA	13	NA	TRBV7-3	TRBJ2-7	CASSLGPSYEQYF	TGTGCCAGCAGCTTAGGCCCCTCCTACGAGCAGTACTTC
NA	13	NA	TRBV28	TRBJ2-7	CATHAGRVYEQYF	TGTGCCACCCATGCCGGCCGGGTCTACGAGCAGTACTTC
NA	16	TRBD2	TRBV19	TRBJ2-3	CASSTTGLAAPDTQYF	TGTGCCAGTAGTACGACGGGACTAGCGGCCCCCGATACGCAGTATTTT
NA	16	TRBD2	TRBV9	TRBJ2-3	CASSPRTSGSTDTQYF	TGTGCCAGCAGCCCCCGGACTAGCGGGAGCACAGATACGCAGTATTTT
NA	12	TRBD2	TRBV2	TRBJ2-1	CASSGGGNEQFF	TGTGCCAGCAGCGGGGGGGGCAATGAGCAGTTCTTC
NA	16	TRBD1	TRBV6-5	TRBJ1-4	CASSYSGRGPDEKLFF	TGTGCCAGCAGTTACTCCGGGAGGGGGCCAGATGAAAAACTGTTTTTT
NA	12	NA	TRBV11-3	TRBJ2-5	CASSFNQETQYF	TGTGCCAGCAGCTTTAACCAGGAGACCCAGTACTTC
few	16	TRBD1	TRBV5-6	TRBJ1-2	CASPGEDGTAHYGYTF	TGTGCCAGTCCGGGGGAAGACGGGACAGCCCACTATGGCTACACCTTC
NA	13	NA	TRBV30	TRBJ1-1	CAWSVRVGTEAFF	TGTGCCTGGAGTGTCAGGGTGGGAACTGAAGCTTTCTTT
NA	15	NA	TRBV5-1	TRBJ2-3	CASSSAGSGTDTQYF	TGCGCCAGCAGCTCGGCAGGCTCGGGGACAGATACGCAGTATTTT
once	15	TRBD1	TRBV18	TRBJ1-4	CASSPSGGGAEKLFF	TGTGCCAGCTCACCCTCGGGAGGGGGCGCCGAAAAACTGTTTTTT
NA	16	NA	TRBV5-1	TRBJ2-1	CASLLGGGGSYNEQFF	TGCGCCAGCTTACTGGGCGGTGGAGGCTCCTACAATGAGCAGTTCTTC
NA	13	TRBD2	TRBV2	TRBJ2-1	CATLADSYNEQFF	TGTGCCACACTAGCGGATTCCTACAATGAGCAGTTCTTC
few	16	TRBD1	TRBV5-1	TRBJ2-7	CASSFFTGTGPHEQYF	TGCGCCAGCAGCTTTTTCACCGGGACAGGGCCCCACGAGCAGTACTTC
NA	13	TRBD1	TRBV7-3	TRBJ2-7	CASSQGAAYEQYF	TGTGCCAGCAGCCAGGGGGCAGCCTACGAGCAGTACTTC
NA	16	NA	TRBV27	TRBJ2-3	CASSLYRVQGTDTQYF	TGTGCCAGCAGTTTATACCGGGTTCAAGGAACAGATACGCAGTATTTT
NA	15	TRBD2	TRBV5-1	TRBJ2-1	CASSLVGGSYNEQFF	TGCGCCAGCAGCTTGGTGGGGGGGTCCTACAATGAGCAGTTCTTC
once	15	TRBD2	TRBV5-1	TRBJ2-3	CASSFGRTSRDPQYF	TGCGCCAGCAGCTTTGGACGGACTAGCAGGGATCCGCAGTATTTT
NA	12	NA	TRBV5-4	TRBJ2-7	CASSEDTYEQYF	TGTGCCAGCAGCGAGGACACCTACGAGCAGTACTTC
NA	13	NA	TRBV28	TRBJ1-1	CASRRGAGTEAFF	TGTGCCAGCAGACGGGGAGCGGGCACTGAAGCTTTCTTT
NA	14	NA	TRBV28	TRBJ1-5	CASSLVTRGQPQHF	TGTGCCAGCAGTTTAGTTACCAGGGGCCAGCCCCAGCATTTT
NA	14	TRBD2	TRBV29-1	TRBJ2-3	CSVEEGSGIDTQYF	TGCAGCGTTGAAGAGGGTAGCGGGATAGATACGCAGTATTTT
NA	15	TRBD2	TRBV27	TRBJ2-1	CASREIAGSYNEQFF	TGTGCCAGCAGAGAAATAGCGGGATCCTACAATGAGCAGTTCTTC
NA	16	TRBD1	TRBV30	TRBJ2-7	CAWSYSGRGLTYEQYF	TGTGCCTGGAGTTACTCAGGCAGGGGGTTAACCTACGAGCAGTACTTC
NA	11	NA	TRBV28	TRBJ1-2	CASSLQGGYTF	TGTGCCAGCAGTTTACAGGGAGGCTACACCTTC
NA	17	TRBD2	TRBV3-1/TRBV3-2	TRBJ2-1	CASSQGRRLAGSSEQFF	TGTGCCAGCAGCCAAGGACGTAGACTAGCGGGATCCAGTGAGCAGTTCTTC
NA	14	NA	TRBV19	TRBJ1-2	CASSMAGTIYGYTF	TGTGCCAGTAGTATGGCAGGCACGATCTATGGCTACACCTTC
NA	14	NA	TRBV3-1/TRBV3-2	TRBJ2-7	CASSQAGRGYEQYF	TGTGCCAGCAGCCAAGCCGGCAGGGGCTACGAGCAGTACTTC